The next 30 T cell receptor beta chains were all read from a single sample in a study of blood T cell repertoires in COVID-19. Assay: immunoSEQ multiplex PCR; the TCRdb copy retains only in-frame clones and omits some. This table holds fewer than 200,000 clones, 85% found once. The specimen was peripheral blood. The receptors derive from an older woman with COVID-19, enrolled during active disease.

This rearrangement joins TRBV29-1 to TRBJ1-2; the D gene is possibly TRBD1 (6 bases). Trimming removed 2 bases at V and 7 bases at J, with 11 bases between. The germline V gene encodes CDR1 SQVTM and CDR2 ANQGSEA. The CDR3 has 12 residues. The DNA of the CDR3 is TGCAGCGTTGAAAGGGGGTTCGGTGGCTACACCTTC. It specifies CSVERGFGGYTF.

This clone was observed once. The V gene is TRBV7-6, the J gene TRBJ1-5, with a possible D match to TRBD1 (6 bases). CDR3 length: 14 residues. Germline lookup yields CDR1 SGHVS and CDR2 FNYEAQ. V was trimmed by 1 base and J by 6 bases, leaving 10 bases between them. CDR3 nucleotide sequence: TGTGCCAGCAGCTTAGGGGGGGGCGGTCAGCCCCAGCATTTT. Residues: CASSLGGGGQPQHF.

This chain uses TRBV13 with TRBJ2-7, with D possibly being TRBD2 (5 bases). Germline V gene data show CDR1 as PRHDT and CDR2 as FYEKMQ (reference sequence). The CDR3 sequence is 12 residues long. V shed 7 bases and J shed 3 bases, with 10 bases lying between them. The CDR3 reads CASTLRGYEQYF. The CDR3 DNA is TGTGCCAGCACCCTTCGGGGCTACGAGCAGTACTTC. Full variable domain (outside the CDR3, taken from reference TRBV13 and TRBJ2-7): AAGVIQSPRHLIKEKRETATLKCYPIPRHDTVYWYQQGPGQDPQFLISFYEKMQSDKGSIPDRFSAQQFSDYHSELNMSSLELGDSALYFCASTLRGYEQYFGPGTRLTVT.

The J gene is TRBJ2-3, the V gene TRBV19; 8 bases agree with TRBD1. V was clipped by 6 bases and J by 5 bases; unmatched bases: 10. This CDR3 has 15 amino acids. Germline CDR1 and CDR2: LNHDA and SQIVND (reference sequence). This CDR3 reads CASSLGQGRVDTQYF. In nucleotides, the CDR3 is TGTGCCAGTAGCCTCGGACAGGGTCGGGTAGATACGCAGTATTTT. Together with reference TRBV19 and TRBJ2-3, the CDR3 gives the full variable domain: DGGITQSPKYLFRKEGQNVTLSCEQNLNHDAMYWYRQDPGQGLRLIYYSQIVNDFQKGDIAEGYSVSREKKESFPLTVTSAQKNPTAFYLCASSLGQGRVDTQYFGPGTRLTVL.

This rearrangement joins TRBV25-1 to TRBJ1-2; TRBD1 aligns across 8 bases. V shed 1 base and J 6 bases; nucleotides not matched to a gene: 7. In germline, CDR1 is MGHDK, CDR2 SYGVNS. The CDR3 has 15 residues. In nucleotides, the CDR3 is TGTGCCAGCAGTGAATTCGGGACAGGAGGGAATGGCTACACCTTC. It codes for CASSEFGTGGNGYTF.

This clone was found once. This sequence joins TRBV5-1 and TRBJ1-1; tentatively, D is TRBD1 (6 bases). The V end was cut by 0 bases, the J end by 2 bases, with 8 bases between. This CDR3 is built from 14 residues. The germline CDR1 and CDR2 sequences are SGHRS and YFSETQ. The CDR3 nucleotides are TGCGCCAGCAGCTTGGAACAGGGAAACACTGAAGCTTTCTTT. Its translation is CASSLEQGNTEAFF.

The V gene is TRBV14, the J gene TRBJ1-1, with D possibly matching TRBD1 (6 bases). Germline V gives CDR1 SGHDN, CDR2 FVKESK. Trimming removed 4 bases at V and 0 bases at J, with 12 bases between. This CDR3 contains 15 residues. The CDR3 protein is CASSRIGQLNTEAFF. CDR3 DNA sequence: TGTGCCAGCAGCCGTATAGGACAGCTGAACACTGAAGCTTTCTTT.

The V and J genes are TRBV7-2 and TRBJ1-6; D perhaps matches TRBD1 (6 bases). The CDR3 is 18 residues long. Germline CDR1 SGHTA, CDR2 FQGNSA. V lost 0 bases, J lost 9 bases, and 21 bases lay in between. CDR3 in amino acids: CASSLAAPQGPTSSPLHF. CDR3 DNA sequence: TGTGCCAGCAGCTTAGCGGCACCCCAGGGGCCAACCTCTTCACCCCTCCACTTT.

The rearrangement uses TRBV3-1 (or the pseudogene TRBV3-2) and TRBJ2-5; D is perhaps TRBD2 (5 bases). CDR1 and CDR2 (germline): LGHDT, YNNKEL (reference sequence). V was shortened by 0 bases and J by 7 bases, with 24 bases between the two germline ends. This CDR3 comprises 18 residues. The CDR3 DNA sequence: TGTGCCAGCAGCCAAGATCTTTTGCAAGGACGGGAATCGGGGACCCAGTACTTC. This sequence encodes CASSQDLLQGRESGTQYF.

The chain is built from TRBV7-9 and TRBJ2-3; TRBD1 aligns across 8 bases. Germline CDR1 is SEHNR and CDR2 is FQNEAQ (reference sequence). This CDR3 contains 14 residues. V lost 7 bases, J lost 4 bases, and 7 bases stayed unmatched. The CDR3 sequence is CASNLGQGPDTQYF. CDR3 nucleotide sequence: TGTGCCAGCAACCTAGGACAGGGACCAGATACGCAGTATTTT.

The chain recombines TRBV3-1 (or the pseudogene TRBV3-2) with TRBJ1-2, with unresolved D. CDR3 length equals 13 residues. The germline CDR1 and CDR2 sequences are LGHDT and YNNKEL (reference sequence). V was shortened by 2 bases and J by 1 base, with 5 bases between the two germline ends. This chain's CDR3 is CASSQSHNYGYTF. The CDR3 DNA is TGTGCCAGCAGCCAATCACATAACTATGGCTACACCTTC.

This clone was counted a single time. The chain links TRBV3-1 (or the pseudogene TRBV3-2) to TRBJ2-7, with D possibly matching TRBD2 (6 bases). The CDR3 runs to 16 residues. Germline loops: CDR1 LGHDT, CDR2 YNNKEL (reference sequence). Trimming removed 1 base from V and 7 bases from J, with 20 bases in between. CDR3 nucleotide sequence: TGTGCCAGCAGCCAAGCCTCCCTACCGGAGGGAGGAGAGCAGTACTTC. Its protein is CASSQASLPEGGEQYF.

The rearrangement uses TRBV9 and TRBJ1-4; 7 nucleotides align to TRBD1. V dropped 3 bases and J dropped 8; count of bases not matched to a gene: 10. The CDR3 covers 15 residues. The germline V gene encodes CDR1 SGDLS and CDR2 YYNGEE. In DNA form, the CDR3 reads TGTGCCAGCAGCGCATCCTGGACAGGCGGCGAAAAACTGTTTTTT. Residues: CASSASWTGGEKLFF.

This clone has more than one count but fewer than ten. At one of its ends the junction is not consistent with the germline gene, which may arise from a read error. The chain couples TRBV18 to TRBJ1-2, with D perhaps matching TRBD1 (6 bases). The CDR3 covers 10 residues. Germline CDR1 KGHSH, CDR2 LQKENI. CDR3 nucleotide sequence: TGTGCCAGCTCCCACAACCGACAGGAGTTC. Amino acid sequence: CASSHNRQEF.

The chain links TRBV9 to TRBJ2-5; TRBD2 matches 9 bases. This CDR3 region has 15 residues. CDR1 is SGDLS, CDR2 YYNGEE, per germline. Trimming cost V 0 bases and J 5 bases; bases outside gene matches: 5. This CDR3 reads CASSVGLAGMETQYF. The CDR3, as DNA: TGTGCCAGCAGCGTAGGGCTAGCGGGGATGGAGACCCAGTACTTC.

V usage is TRBV6-2 or TRBV6-3 and J usage is TRBJ1-2; D is ambiguous. V lost 5 bases and J 5 bases, leaving 15 bases between the germline ends. The germline gives CDR1 MNHEY, CDR2 SVGEGT. The length of the CDR3 is 14 residues. CDR3 region: CASSRTDTGYGYTF. In nucleotides, the CDR3 is TGTGCCAGCAGTCGGACCGATACGGGGTATGGCTACACCTTC.

This chain joins TRBV7-9 and TRBJ1-2; D perhaps matches TRBD1 (5 bases). CDR1 and CDR2 (germline): SEHNR, FQNEAQ (reference sequence). The CDR3 runs to 14 residues. V was cut by 4 bases and J by 3 bases, with 12 bases left in between. The DNA for the CDR3 is TGTGCCAGCAGCTCTAGATCGGGGGACTATGGCTACACCTTC. As protein: CASSSRSGDYGYTF.

The genes are TRBV7-9 and TRBJ2-1; D is undetermined. The CDR3 length is 13 residues. V was pared by 1 base and J by 9 bases, with 10 bases between. CDR1 and CDR2 from the germline V gene are SEHNR and FQNEAQ (reference sequence). CDR3 in amino acids: CASSLEANGEQFF. CDR3 sequence (DNA): TGTGCCAGCAGCTTAGAAGCGAATGGTGAGCAGTTCTTC.

This clone was found a few times. The chain employs TRBV19 and TRBJ2-1; a possible D gene is TRBD2 (5 bases). The CDR3 runs to 14 residues. The V end lost 3 bases, the J end lost 6 bases, and 12 bases lay between the germline ends. Germline assignment: CDR1 LNHDA and CDR2 SQIVND (reference sequence). The CDR3 protein is CASSMSSGPNEQFF. CDR3 bases: TGTGCCAGTAGTATGTCCAGCGGCCCCAATGAGCAGTTCTTC.

The genes are TRBV19 and TRBJ2-2, with 7 bases matching TRBD2. The trim removed 5 bases at V and 6 bases at J, leaving 6 bases unmatched. The CDR3 length is 14 residues. Germline V lookup: CDR1 LNHDA, CDR2 SQIVND (reference sequence). CDR3 residues: CASSAARGAGELFF. The CDR3 nucleotides read TGTGCCAGTAGTGCTGCACGGGGGGCCGGGGAGCTGTTTTTT.

This clone has just a few counts. The gene calls are TRBV6-6 and TRBJ2-5; TRBD2 matches 7 bases. This CDR3 is 14 amino acids long. The V segment lost 2 bases and the J segment 5 bases; nucleotides outside the gene matches: 5. CDR1 is MNHNY, CDR2 SVGAGI, per germline (reference sequence). The CDR3 sequence is CASSYELAVETQYF. The CDR3 region has the DNA TGTGCCAGCAGTTACGAGCTAGCGGTCGAGACCCAGTACTTC.

This CDR3 is CASSLDFLVGVGYTF. The DNA of the CDR3 is TGCGCCAGCAGCTTGGACTTTTTGGTAGGGGTTGGCTACACCTTC. The V and J genes are TRBV5-1 and TRBJ1-2; TRBD1 might be the D (5 bases). From germline, CDR1 is SGHRS and CDR2 YFSETQ. The CDR3 has 15 amino acids. V shed 0 bases and J shed 7 bases, with 16 bases lying between them. The full variable domain, with the rest looked up from reference TRBV5-1 and TRBJ1-2, is KAGVTQTPRYLIKTRGQQVTLSCSPISGHRSVSWYQQTPGQGLQFLFEYFSETQRNKGNFPGRFSGRQFSNSRSEMNVSTLELGDSALYLCASSLDFLVGVGYTFGSGTRLTVV.

The chain carries TRBV7-8 and TRBJ2-2; TRBD1 matches 9 bases. The CDR3 is 15 residues long. V lost 1 base to trimming and J lost 7 bases; unmatched junction nucleotides: 4. The germline V gene encodes CDR1 SGHVS and CDR2 FQNEAQ. The DNA for the CDR3 is TGTGCCAGCAGCTTAGGGACAGGGGCTGGCGGGGAGCTGTTTTTT. Translated, it gives CASSLGTGAGGELFF.

This clone has only one observation. The chain links TRBV5-1 to TRBJ2-7; 7 nucleotides agree with TRBD1. The V and J ends lost 4 bases and 2 bases, in that order; junction bases with no gene match: 12. CDR3 size: 16 residues. Germline CDR1 SGHRS, CDR2 YFSETQ. The CDR3, as DNA: TGCGCCAGCAGCCCGGCGCCCGGACAGGAAACCTACGAGCAGTACTTC. Translation gives CASSPAPGQETYEQYF.

The chain employs TRBV29-1 and TRBJ1-2, with D maybe TRBD1 (6 bases). CDR1 is SQVTM, CDR2 ANQGSEA, per germline. Between the trimmed V and J ends, which lost 6 bases and 2 bases, there was a span of 7 bases. This CDR3 is built from 11 residues. CDR3 nucleotide sequence: TGCAGCGTCGACAGGAACTATGGCTACACCTTC. This encodes CSVDRNYGYTF.

The chain links TRBV7-9 to TRBJ1-6, with 8 bases fitting TRBD1. The CDR3 sequence is 16 residues long. Germline V gene lookup returns CDR1 SEHNR and CDR2 FQNEAQ (reference sequence). The V gene end was trimmed by 4 bases and the J gene end by 7 bases; junction bases not matched to a gene: 9. CDR3 loop: CASSSYATGGNSPLHF. In DNA form, the CDR3 reads TGTGCCAGCAGCTCATATGCCACAGGGGGGAATTCACCCCTCCACTTT.

This rearrangement joins TRBV7-8 to TRBJ1-1; no reliable D call. The CDR3 totals 14 residues. V lost 5 bases to trimming and J lost 1 base, with 11 bases between them. The germline CDR1 and CDR2 sequences are SGHVS and FQNEAQ. The CDR3 sequence is CASSQGGGNTEAFF. For the CDR3, the DNA is TGTGCCAGCAGCCAAGGTGGCGGGAACACTGAAGCTTTCTTT.

The rearrangement uses TRBV6-5 and TRBJ1-5, with D possibly TRBD1 on 6 matching bases. Trimming removed 2 bases from V and 5 bases from J, with 13 bases in between. CDR1 and CDR2 (germline): MNHEY, SVGAGI. This CDR3 spans 15 amino acids. The CDR3 is CASSYTGTKDQPQHF. CDR3 DNA: TGTGCCAGCAGTTACACCGGGACAAAGGATCAGCCCCAGCATTTT.

This clone appeared a single time. The chain links TRBV6-5 to TRBJ1-3; 8 positions agree with TRBD1. J was trimmed by 0 bases and V by 4 bases; bases with no gene match: 2. The germline gives CDR1 MNHEY, CDR2 SVGAGI. The CDR3 runs to 15 residues. The CDR3 region is CASSSTGGSGNTIYF. The CDR3 nucleotides are TGTGCCAGCAGTTCAACAGGGGGCTCTGGAAACACCATATATTTT.

J is TRBJ1-2 and V is TRBV30; TRBD1 agrees at 7 bases. This CDR3 region has 12 residues. J gave up 12 bases and V 0 bases, and 7 bases lay outside the gene matches. Looked up from germline, CDR1 is GTSNPN and CDR2 is SVGIG (reference sequence). The CDR3 coding sequence is TGTGCCTGGAGTGTAAGACAGGGTAGGGACACCTTC. Its translation: CAWSVRQGRDTF.